These T cell receptor beta chains were read from a single sample in a study of CXCR3-negative and CXCR3-positive naive CD8 T cells. TCRdb derives one entry per CDR3 protein from the 5' RACE reads, leaving out DNA. The sample table includes 100,000 to 150,000 distinct CDR3 sequences. The sequenced sample consisted of naive CXCR3- CD8+ T cells from blood. These TCRs come from a human donor in good health. Some clones in this sample may be carry-over from other donors' samples. Both conserved end residues are part of each CDR3. The order of the fields is CDR3 protein, V gene, J gene.

cdr3_aa: CAISDRAHGYTF; v_call: TRBV10-3; j_call: TRBJ1-2
cdr3_aa: CASSQDLGYSPLHF; v_call: TRBV4-1; j_call: TRBJ1-6
cdr3_aa: CSVSGGYPEAFF; v_call: TRBV29-1; j_call: TRBJ1-1
cdr3_aa: CASSYSGGAGAGELFF; v_call: TRBV6-6; j_call: TRBJ2-2
cdr3_aa: CASSLLGGPGEQYF; v_call: TRBV7-3; j_call: TRBJ2-7
cdr3_aa: CASSIRGDYEQYF; v_call: TRBV27; j_call: TRBJ2-7
cdr3_aa: CTISESSGGRWETQYF; v_call: TRBV10-3; j_call: TRBJ2-5
cdr3_aa: CASSPWTGGTNQPQHF; v_call: TRBV7-2; j_call: TRBJ1-5
cdr3_aa: CASSSAGASTEAFF; v_call: TRBV27; j_call: TRBJ1-1
cdr3_aa: CASKADSSYEQYF; v_call: TRBV7-9; j_call: TRBJ2-7
cdr3_aa: CASSLGTVKGAGYTF; v_call: TRBV12-3/TRBV12-4; j_call: TRBJ1-2
cdr3_aa: CAISESDRGYSYEQYF; v_call: TRBV10-3; j_call: TRBJ2-7
cdr3_aa: CATADRGNTEAFF; v_call: TRBV19; j_call: TRBJ1-1
cdr3_aa: CSADRQEALEAFF; v_call: TRBV29-1; j_call: TRBJ1-1
cdr3_aa: CASSLFRSNTGELFF; v_call: TRBV28; j_call: TRBJ2-2
cdr3_aa: CASSQDGSGYQQYF; v_call: TRBV4-3; j_call: TRBJ2-7
cdr3_aa: CASSLEGNQETQYF; v_call: TRBV7-9; j_call: TRBJ2-5
cdr3_aa: CASRSTGVNTGELFF; v_call: TRBV12-3/TRBV12-4; j_call: TRBJ2-2
cdr3_aa: CASGWTGPTGELFF; v_call: TRBV5-1; j_call: TRBJ2-2
cdr3_aa: CASSLTSGLNEQFF; v_call: TRBV6-6; j_call: TRBJ2-1
cdr3_aa: CASSVEGDIPNTEAFF; v_call: TRBV9; j_call: TRBJ1-1
cdr3_aa: CASSQGVGAYEQYF; v_call: TRBV14; j_call: TRBJ2-7
cdr3_aa: CASSSKDRGSNQPQHF; v_call: TRBV27; j_call: TRBJ1-5
cdr3_aa: CASSQDRASGTDTQYF; v_call: TRBV4-3; j_call: TRBJ2-3
cdr3_aa: CASSAPGRSSYEQYF; v_call: TRBV13; j_call: TRBJ2-7
cdr3_aa: CASSLGRTSDVNLYTYEQYF; v_call: TRBV5-1; j_call: TRBJ2-7
cdr3_aa: CASIIDRGLNYGYTF; v_call: TRBV2; j_call: TRBJ1-2
cdr3_aa: CASSRSLEVNTNQPQHF; v_call: TRBV6-7; j_call: TRBJ1-5
cdr3_aa: CASSSAGTSGPVGQETQYF; v_call: TRBV7-6; j_call: TRBJ2-5
cdr3_aa: CASSFGQETYEQYF; v_call: TRBV27; j_call: TRBJ2-7
cdr3_aa: CASSHSGYEQYF; v_call: TRBV6-7; j_call: TRBJ2-7
cdr3_aa: CASSDSGGFNEQFF; v_call: TRBV5-1; j_call: TRBJ2-1
cdr3_aa: CASTLGSLFRSGYTF; v_call: TRBV11-3; j_call: TRBJ1-2
cdr3_aa: CASSQVQNAGRIYEQYF; v_call: TRBV4-1; j_call: TRBJ2-7